This paragraph reports one TCR beta chain. The method was immunoSEQ multiplex PCR; TCRdb's version includes in-frame clones alone and lacks a portion of them. The sample lists about 61,000 clones; around 87% were seen once. This record comes from a study of blood T cell repertoires in COVID-19. Germline trimming cut 0 bases from V and 6 bases from J; bases unmatched to any gene: 1. Germline V gives CDR1 SGHKS, CDR2 YYEKEE (reference sequence). This CDR3 is built from 15 residues. This clonotype originated in a human donor in a cohort sampled during active COVID-19. This chain joins TRBV5-5 and TRBJ1-6; 9 bases are shared with TRBD1. The sequencing sample was made of peripheral blood. The CDR3 sequence is CASSLGTGVNSPLHF. The CDR3 region has the DNA TGTGCCAGCAGCTTGGGGACAGGGGTTAATTCACCCCTCCACTTT.